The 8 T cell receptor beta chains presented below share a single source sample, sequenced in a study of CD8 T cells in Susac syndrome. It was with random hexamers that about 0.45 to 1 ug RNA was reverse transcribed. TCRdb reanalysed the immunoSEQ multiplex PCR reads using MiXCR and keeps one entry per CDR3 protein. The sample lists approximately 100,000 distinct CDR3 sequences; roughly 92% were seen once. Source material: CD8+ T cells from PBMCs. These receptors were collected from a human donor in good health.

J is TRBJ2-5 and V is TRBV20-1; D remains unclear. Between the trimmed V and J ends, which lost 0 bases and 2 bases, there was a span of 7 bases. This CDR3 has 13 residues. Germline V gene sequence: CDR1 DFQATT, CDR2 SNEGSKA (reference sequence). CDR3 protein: CSARDSGQETQYF. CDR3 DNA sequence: TGCAGTGCTAGAGATTCCGGTCAAGAGACCCAGTACTTC.

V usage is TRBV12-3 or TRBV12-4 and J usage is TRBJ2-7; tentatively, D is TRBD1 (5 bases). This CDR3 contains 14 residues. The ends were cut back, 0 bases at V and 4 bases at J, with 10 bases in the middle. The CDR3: CASSLATRAYEQYF. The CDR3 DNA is TGTGCCAGCAGTTTAGCGACCAGGGCTTACGAGCAGTACTTC.

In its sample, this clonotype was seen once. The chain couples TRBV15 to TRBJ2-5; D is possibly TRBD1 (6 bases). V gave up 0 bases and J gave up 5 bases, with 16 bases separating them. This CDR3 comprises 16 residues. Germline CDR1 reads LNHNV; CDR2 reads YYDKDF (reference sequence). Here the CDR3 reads CATSRDAPGERETQYF. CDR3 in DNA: TGTGCCACCAGCAGAGATGCCCCAGGGGAGAGGGAGACCCAGTACTTC.

The CDR3 coding sequence is TGCGCCAGCAGCCAAACGACAGCCTTAGGGGAGACCCAGTACTTC. It codes for CASSQTTALGETQYF. The chain links TRBV4-3 to TRBJ2-5; a weak D match, TRBD1 (5 bases). CDR1 is LGHNA and CDR2 is YSLEER in the germline V gene. The CDR3 has 15 residues. Trimming removed 2 bases from V and 5 bases from J, with 15 bases in between.

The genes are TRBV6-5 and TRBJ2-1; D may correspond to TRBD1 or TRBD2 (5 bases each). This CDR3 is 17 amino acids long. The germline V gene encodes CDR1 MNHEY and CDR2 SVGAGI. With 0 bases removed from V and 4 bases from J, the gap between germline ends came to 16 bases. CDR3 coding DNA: TGTGCCAGCAGTTACTCCGCGACCCATGGGGGTTACAATGAGCAGTTCTTC. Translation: CASSYSATHGGYNEQFF.

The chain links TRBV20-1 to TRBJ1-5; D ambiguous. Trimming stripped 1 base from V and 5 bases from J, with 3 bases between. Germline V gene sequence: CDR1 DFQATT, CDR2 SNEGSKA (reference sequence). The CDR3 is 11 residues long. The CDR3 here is CSARGDQPQHF. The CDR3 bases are TGCAGTGCTAGAGGGGATCAGCCCCAGCATTTT.

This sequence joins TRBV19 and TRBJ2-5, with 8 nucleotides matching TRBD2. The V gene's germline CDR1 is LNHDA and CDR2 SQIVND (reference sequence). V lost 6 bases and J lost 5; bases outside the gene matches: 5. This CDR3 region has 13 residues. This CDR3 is CASSRGGAETQYF. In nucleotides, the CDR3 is TGTGCCAGTAGCCGGGGGGGCGCGGAGACCCAGTACTTC.

CDR3 region: CASSAPRTSGRNEQFF. The CDR3 bases are TGTGCCAGCAGCGCCCCTCGGACTAGCGGGAGAAATGAGCAGTTCTTC. The rearrangement links TRBV7-2 to TRBJ2-1; 13 bases agree with TRBD2. Germline V gene lookup returns CDR1 SGHTA and CDR2 FQGNSA. Unmatched junction bases numbered 8, after V lost 5 bases and J lost 7 bases. CDR3 size: 16 residues.